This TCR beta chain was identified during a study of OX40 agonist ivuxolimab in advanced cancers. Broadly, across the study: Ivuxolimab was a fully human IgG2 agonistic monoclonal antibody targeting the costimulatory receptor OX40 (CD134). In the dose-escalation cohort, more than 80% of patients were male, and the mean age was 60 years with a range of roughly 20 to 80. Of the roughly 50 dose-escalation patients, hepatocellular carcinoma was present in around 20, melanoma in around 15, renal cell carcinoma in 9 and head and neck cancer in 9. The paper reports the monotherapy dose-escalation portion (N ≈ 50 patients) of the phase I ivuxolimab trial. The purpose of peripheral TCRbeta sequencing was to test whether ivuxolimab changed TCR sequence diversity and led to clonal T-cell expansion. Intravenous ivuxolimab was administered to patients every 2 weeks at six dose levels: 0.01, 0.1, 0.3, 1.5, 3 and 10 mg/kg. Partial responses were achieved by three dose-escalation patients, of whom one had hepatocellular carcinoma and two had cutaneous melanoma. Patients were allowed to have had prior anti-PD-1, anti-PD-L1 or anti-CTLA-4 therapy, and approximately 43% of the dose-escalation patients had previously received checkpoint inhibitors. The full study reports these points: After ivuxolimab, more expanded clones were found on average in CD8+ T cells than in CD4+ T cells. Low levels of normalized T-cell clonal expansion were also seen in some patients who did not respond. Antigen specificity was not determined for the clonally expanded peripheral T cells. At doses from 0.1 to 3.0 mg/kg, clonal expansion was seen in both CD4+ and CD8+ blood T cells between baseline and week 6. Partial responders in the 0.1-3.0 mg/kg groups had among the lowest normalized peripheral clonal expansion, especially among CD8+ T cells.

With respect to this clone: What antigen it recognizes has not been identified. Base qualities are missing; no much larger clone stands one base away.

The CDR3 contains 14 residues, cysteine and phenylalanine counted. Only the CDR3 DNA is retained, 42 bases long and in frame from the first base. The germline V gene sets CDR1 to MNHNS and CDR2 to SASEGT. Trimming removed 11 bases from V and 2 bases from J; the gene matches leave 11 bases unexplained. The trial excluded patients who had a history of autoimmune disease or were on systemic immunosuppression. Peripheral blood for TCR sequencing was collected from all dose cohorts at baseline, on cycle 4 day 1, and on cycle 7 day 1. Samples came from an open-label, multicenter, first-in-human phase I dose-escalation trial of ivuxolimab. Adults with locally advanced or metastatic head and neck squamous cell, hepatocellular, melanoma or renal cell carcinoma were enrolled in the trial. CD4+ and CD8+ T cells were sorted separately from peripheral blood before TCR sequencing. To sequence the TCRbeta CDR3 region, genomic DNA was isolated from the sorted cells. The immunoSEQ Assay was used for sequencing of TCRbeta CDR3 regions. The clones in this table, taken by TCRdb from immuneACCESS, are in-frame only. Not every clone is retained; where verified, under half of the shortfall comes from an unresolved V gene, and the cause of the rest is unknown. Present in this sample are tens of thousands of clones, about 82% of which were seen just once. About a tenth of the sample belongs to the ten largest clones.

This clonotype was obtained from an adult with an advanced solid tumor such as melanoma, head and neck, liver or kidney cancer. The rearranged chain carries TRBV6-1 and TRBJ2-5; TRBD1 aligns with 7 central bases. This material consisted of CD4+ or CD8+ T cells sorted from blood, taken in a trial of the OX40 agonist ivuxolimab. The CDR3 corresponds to CASKRNRGQETQYF. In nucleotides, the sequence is TGTGCCTCCAAAAGAAACAGGGGACAAGAGACCCAGTACTTC.